Below are 29 T cell receptor beta chains sequenced from a single sample in a study of blood T cell repertoires in COVID-19. Profiled with immunoSEQ multiplex PCR; TCRdb holds only in-frame clones, not every one. The table records 50,000 to 65,000 clones, approximately 92% of them present only once. Material: peripheral blood. The receptors derive from a human donor in a cohort sampled during active COVID-19.

The chain recombines TRBV7-2 with TRBJ2-3; D uncertain. The V gene lost 5 bases and the J gene lost 4 bases, with 10 bases spanning the gap. CDR1 and CDR2 (germline): SGHTA, FQGNSA. This CDR3 spans 13 amino acids. The CDR3 DNA reads TGTGCCAGCAGCGGCACGCTAGCAGATACGCAGTATTTT. Protein product: CASSGTLADTQYF.

As concerns this clone: One end of the junction does not line up with germline, which may come from a read error. The chain links TRBV7-7 to TRBJ2-1; 10 nucleotides match TRBD1. The CDR3 totals 15 residues. The V gene's germline CDR1 is SSHAT and CDR2 FNYEAQ (reference sequence). CDR3 DNA sequence: TGTGCTAGCAGCTCTGGACAGGGGGCCTACAATGAGCAGTTCTTC. Residues: CASSSGQGAYNEQFF.

This clone has a single count. The chain employs TRBV9 and TRBJ2-7; the match to TRBD2 covers 9 bases. The CDR3 runs to 17 residues. Unmatched junction bases numbered 10, after V lost 3 bases and J lost 0 bases. The V gene's germline CDR1 is SGDLS and CDR2 YYNGEE. The CDR3 sequence is CASSASVSGRTSYEQYF. The CDR3 DNA reads TGTGCCAGCAGCGCCAGCGTAAGCGGGAGGACCTCCTACGAGCAGTACTTC.

The genes are TRBV11-2 and TRBJ2-1, with TRBD2 matching 10 bases. Germline V gene sequence: CDR1 SGHAT, CDR2 FQNNGV. This CDR3 comprises 16 residues. V dropped 5 bases and J dropped 2; count of bases not matched to a gene: 6. The CDR3 loop is CASSPRSGRAYNEQFF. The CDR3 DNA follows: TGTGCCAGCAGCCCCAGGAGCGGGAGGGCCTACAATGAGCAGTTCTTC.

The V gene is TRBV19, the J gene TRBJ1-1, with TRBD1 identical over 9 bases. Looked up from germline, CDR1 is LNHDA and CDR2 is SQIVND (reference sequence). V dropped 7 bases and J dropped 7; count of bases not matched to a gene: 28. The CDR3 covers 20 residues. The CDR3 region has the DNA TGTGCCAGTAAAGGGGTCAGCAGGAGACAACCGGGACAGGGCTTGGGTGAAGCTTTCTTT. Its translation is CASKGVSRRQPGQGLGEAFF.

This clone occurred a few times. The chain is built from TRBV10-3 and TRBJ1-1; D not certain. The CDR3 extends over 15 amino acids. From germline, CDR1 is ENHRY and CDR2 SYGVKD. V was cut by 5 bases and J by 0 bases, with 13 bases left in between. As DNA, the CDR3 is TGTGCCATCAGTTCTGGTCCGGGGATGAACACTGAAGCTTTCTTT. Protein product: CAISSGPGMNTEAFF.

This rearrangement joins TRBV5-6 to TRBJ1-2; 10 bases align to TRBD1. Germline V gene sequence: CDR1 SGHDT, CDR2 YYEEEE. The length of the CDR3 is 14 residues. Trimming removed 6 bases from V and 2 bases from J; junction bases left unmatched: 4. The DNA for the CDR3 is TGTGCCAGCACCCTGGACAGGGGGAACTATGGCTACACCTTC. Its protein product is CASTLDRGNYGYTF. Full variable domain (remainder filled in from reference TRBV5-6 and TRBJ1-2): DAGVTQSPTHLIKTRGQQVTLRCSPKSGHDTVSWYQQALGQGPQFIFQYYEEEERQRGNFPDRFSGHQFPNYSSELNVNALLLGDSALYLCASTLDRGNYGYTFGSGTRLTVV.

V gene TRBV4-1 combines with J gene TRBJ2-3, with 12 nucleotides matching TRBD2. From germline, CDR1 is MGHRA and CDR2 YSYEKL. Trimming cost V 0 bases and J 3 bases; bases outside gene matches: 10. This CDR3 comprises 19 residues. For the CDR3, the DNA is TGCGCCAGCAGCCAAGAAGTTCTAGCGGGGGGGTTTAGGACAGATACGCAGTATTTT. Translated, it gives CASSQEVLAGGFRTDTQYF.

V and J are TRBV6-1 and TRBJ1-1; TRBD1 might be the D (5 bases). CDR1 and CDR2 from the germline V gene are MNHNS and SASEGT. V was trimmed by 5 bases and J by 4 bases, leaving 17 bases between them. The CDR3 sequence is 15 residues long. CDR3 DNA: TGTGCCAGCAGTCCGGCCGGGGGTCGGGTCACTGAAGCTTTCTTT. Amino acid sequence: CASSPAGGRVTEAFF.

The chain carries TRBV7-2 and TRBJ1-6; the D is unclear. Germline V gene sequence: CDR1 SGHTA, CDR2 FQGNSA. Between the trimmed V and J ends, which lost 1 base and 7 bases, there was a span of 11 bases. This CDR3 is built from 15 residues. CDR3 nucleotides: TGTGCCAGCAGCTTAGGGCCGACGGAGAATTCACCCCTCCACTTT. Protein product: CASSLGPTENSPLHF.

This clone was recorded once. V usage is TRBV27 and J usage is TRBJ1-5; unclear D gene. CDR1 and CDR2 from the germline V gene are MNHEY and SMNVEV (reference sequence). Trimming left V 0 bases short and J 4 bases short, with 10 bases between. The CDR3 consists of 15 residues. The CDR3 nucleotides are TGTGCCAGCAGTTTATCCGCCCAGGTGAATCAGCCCCAGCATTTT. Translation gives CASSLSAQVNQPQHF.

The chain has TRBV7-8 and TRBJ1-2; no definite D call. The germline CDR1 and CDR2 sequences are SGHVS and FQNEAQ. This CDR3 contains 16 residues. The V end was cut by 2 bases, the J end by 0 bases, with 13 bases between. Written as DNA, the CDR3 is TGTGCCAGCAGCTTATTGGCAGAAGATACTAACTATGGCTACACCTTC. Protein sequence: CASSLLAEDTNYGYTF.

The rearrangement links TRBV9 to TRBJ2-2; D is ambiguous. The V gene lost 2 bases and the J gene lost 7 bases, with 9 bases spanning the gap. The CDR3 sequence is 13 residues long. Germline V lookup: CDR1 SGDLS, CDR2 YYNGEE. CDR3 region: CASSVRSGGELFF. The DNA for the CDR3 is TGTGCCAGCAGCGTTAGGAGTGGCGGGGAGCTGTTTTTT.

This clone was counted once. The rearrangement links TRBV5-4 to TRBJ2-7; 8 bases map to TRBD1. This CDR3 spans 16 amino acids. V lost 0 bases, J lost 3 bases, and 8 bases stayed unmatched. The germline V gene has CDR1 SGHNT and CDR2 YYREEE (reference sequence). This CDR3 is CASSLGGGDRIYEQYF. The CDR3 region has the DNA TGTGCCAGCAGCTTGGGTGGCGGGGACAGGATCTACGAGCAGTACTTC.

This sequence joins TRBV7-8 and TRBJ2-1, with 9 nucleotides matching TRBD2. V shed 5 bases, J shed 0 bases, and the junction held 5 bases outside the gene matches. CDR1 SGHVS and CDR2 FQNEAQ come from the germline V gene. The CDR3 loop spans 16 amino acids. The CDR3 DNA sequence: TGTGCCAGCAGCCCACGGACTAGCGCCTCCTACAATGAGCAGTTCTTC. As protein: CASSPRTSASYNEQFF.

The chain is built from TRBV28 and TRBJ1-4; D may be TRBD1 (5 bases). This CDR3 is 11 amino acids long. Per the germline V gene, CDR1 is MDHEN and CDR2 is SYDVKM. The CDR3 sequence: CGRPGLAKLFF. Written as DNA, the CDR3 is TGTGGCCGCCCAGGGTTGGCAAAACTGTTTTTT. The entire variable domain, with the rest obtained from reference TRBV28 and TRBJ1-4, is as follows: DVKVTQSSRYLVKRTGEKVFLECVQDMDHENMFWYRQDPGLGLRLIYFSYDVKMKEKGDIPEGYSVSREKKERFSLILESASTNQTSMYLCGRPGLAKLFFGSGTQLSVL.

J is TRBJ2-1 and V is TRBV25-1, with 8 bases fitting TRBD2. This CDR3 region has 15 residues. Germline V gene sequence: CDR1 MGHDK, CDR2 SYGVNS. After removal of 1 base from V and 6 bases from J, the junction contained 5 bases not matched to a gene. CDR3 bases: TGTGCCAGCAGTGAATTCGGGAGGGGAGCCAATGAGCAGTTCTTC. It codes for CASSEFGRGANEQFF.

J is TRBJ2-7 and V is TRBV11-2; the match to TRBD2 covers 9 bases. The germline V gene has CDR1 SGHAT and CDR2 FQNNGV. Unmatched junction bases numbered 10, after V lost 5 bases and J lost 2 bases. The CDR3 sequence is 16 residues long. The DNA for the CDR3 is TGTGCCAGCAGCCCCAATAGCGGGAGCTGGACCTACGAGCAGTACTTC. It specifies CASSPNSGSWTYEQYF.

The chain couples TRBV25-1 to TRBJ2-3, with TRBD2 matching 11 bases. CDR3 length: 17 amino acids. Germline loops: CDR1 MGHDK, CDR2 SYGVNS. V dropped 3 bases and J dropped 1; count of bases not matched to a gene: 6. The CDR3 DNA is TGTGCCAGCAGTGATAGCGGGGGGGTCCGGGGCACAGATACGCAGTATTTT. Its translation is CASSDSGGVRGTDTQYF. The full variable domain, with the rest looked up from reference TRBV25-1 and TRBJ2-3, is EADIYQTPRYLVIGTGKKITLECSQTMGHDKMYWYQQDPGMELHLIHYSYGVNSTEKGDLSSESTVSRIRTEHFPLTLESARPSHTSQYLCASSDSGGVRGTDTQYFGPGTRLTVL.

V and J are TRBV21-1 and TRBJ2-7; the tabulated D call, TRBD1, remains unverified against the DNA. TRBV21-1 is recorded as a pseudogene. The CDR3 is 15 amino acids. The CDR3 spells CASSKEQGKGDEQYF. The CDR3 DNA follows: TGTGCCAGCAGCAAAGAGCAGGGAAAAGGTGACGAGCAGTACTTC.

The chain uses TRBV7-9 and TRBJ2-4; the D is unclear. Germline V gene sequence: CDR1 SEHNR, CDR2 FQNEAQ (reference sequence). CDR3 length: 14 amino acids. Deletions cut 3 bases from V and 0 bases from J, with 6 bases between. The CDR3 DNA reads as TGTGCCAGCAGCTTTACAGAAGCCAAAAACATTCAGTACTTC. This encodes CASSFTEAKNIQYF.

This chain uses TRBV6-5 with TRBJ2-7, with 10 bases fitting TRBD2. This CDR3 is 15 amino acids long. Germline V gene lookup returns CDR1 MNHEY and CDR2 SVGAGI. The junction had 7 bases not matched to a gene; V was cut back by 4 bases and J by 4 bases. The CDR3 region is CASSSIPSGGYEQYF. CDR3 DNA sequence: TGTGCCAGCAGTTCCATCCCTAGCGGGGGTTACGAGCAGTACTTC.

The CDR3 loop is CAWSTPTGGPDTQYF. DNA of the CDR3: TGTGCCTGGAGTACCCCTACAGGGGGTCCAGATACGCAGTATTTT. The J gene is TRBJ2-3, the V gene TRBV30; TRBD1 agrees at 8 bases. Germline lookup yields CDR1 GTSNPN and CDR2 SVGIG (reference sequence). The CDR3 has 15 amino acids. V lost 2 bases to trimming and J lost 4 bases; unmatched junction nucleotides: 8.

The chain links TRBV5-4 to TRBJ1-2; 7 bases match TRBD1. The CDR3 extends over 13 amino acids. Germline trimming cut 3 bases from V and 8 bases from J; bases unmatched to any gene: 7. In germline, CDR1 is SGHNT, CDR2 YYREEE (reference sequence). This CDR3 is CASSSGRGEGYTF. The CDR3 DNA follows: TGTGCCAGCAGCTCAGGCAGGGGGGAAGGCTACACCTTC.

The chain employs TRBV5-5 and TRBJ2-7; D perhaps matches TRBD1 (6 bases). The germline V gene encodes CDR1 SGHKS and CDR2 YYEKEE (reference sequence). The CDR3 is 13 residues long. Trimming left V 4 bases short and J 2 bases short, with 10 bases between. CDR3 loop: CASSQGQTYEQYF. CDR3 in DNA: TGTGCCAGCAGCCAAGGACAGACCTACGAGCAGTACTTC.

This chain uses TRBV7-2 with TRBJ2-3; 10 bases line up with TRBD2. Germline CDR1 is SGHTA and CDR2 is FQGNSA. The V gene end was trimmed by 5 bases and the J gene end by 3 bases; junction bases not matched to a gene: 5. This CDR3 is 15 amino acids long. CDR3 protein: CASSRGTSVTDTQYF. The CDR3 DNA sequence: TGTGCCAGCAGCCGCGGGACTAGCGTTACAGATACGCAGTATTTT. Variable domain in full (rest from reference TRBV7-2 and TRBJ2-3): GAGVSQSPSNKVTEKGKDVELRCDPISGHTALYWYRQSLGQGLEFLIYFQGNSAPDKSGLPSDRFSAERTGGSVSTLTIQRTQQEDSAVYLCASSRGTSVTDTQYFGPGTRLTVL.

This clone has just one count. The V call is TRBV19, the J call TRBJ2-3, with unresolved D. Germline CDR1 reads LNHDA; CDR2 reads SQIVND (reference sequence). V was pared by 4 bases and J by 4 bases, with 9 bases between. This CDR3 comprises 13 residues. The CDR3 sequence is CASSRGQSDTQYF. In DNA form, the CDR3 reads TGTGCCAGTAGTAGAGGCCAGTCAGATACGCAGTATTTT. Filled out from reference TRBV19 and TRBJ2-3, the complete variable domain reads DGGITQSPKYLFRKEGQNVTLSCEQNLNHDAMYWYRQDPGQGLRLIYYSQIVNDFQKGDIAEGYSVSREKKESFPLTVTSAQKNPTAFYLCASSRGQSDTQYFGPGTRLTVL.

V usage is TRBV7-8 and J usage is TRBJ1-6; possibly TRBD1 for D (6 bases). CDR1 is SGHVS and CDR2 is FQNEAQ in the germline V gene. Trimming left V 5 bases short and J 3 bases short, with 11 bases between. The length of the CDR3 is 15 residues. The CDR3 loop is CASSADRGYNSPLHF. CDR3 DNA sequence: TGTGCCAGCAGCGCGGACAGAGGCTATAATTCACCCCTCCACTTT.

This chain connects TRBV15 to TRBJ2-1, with 7 bases identical to TRBD2. The V segment lost 1 base and the J segment 4 bases; nucleotides outside the gene matches: 4. The CDR3 is 15 residues long. Germline CDR1 and CDR2: LNHNV and YYDKDF (reference sequence). The CDR3 DNA reads TGTGCCACCAGCAGAGGGGCGGGAGCGTACAATGAGCAGTTCTTC. This gives the protein CATSRGAGAYNEQFF.